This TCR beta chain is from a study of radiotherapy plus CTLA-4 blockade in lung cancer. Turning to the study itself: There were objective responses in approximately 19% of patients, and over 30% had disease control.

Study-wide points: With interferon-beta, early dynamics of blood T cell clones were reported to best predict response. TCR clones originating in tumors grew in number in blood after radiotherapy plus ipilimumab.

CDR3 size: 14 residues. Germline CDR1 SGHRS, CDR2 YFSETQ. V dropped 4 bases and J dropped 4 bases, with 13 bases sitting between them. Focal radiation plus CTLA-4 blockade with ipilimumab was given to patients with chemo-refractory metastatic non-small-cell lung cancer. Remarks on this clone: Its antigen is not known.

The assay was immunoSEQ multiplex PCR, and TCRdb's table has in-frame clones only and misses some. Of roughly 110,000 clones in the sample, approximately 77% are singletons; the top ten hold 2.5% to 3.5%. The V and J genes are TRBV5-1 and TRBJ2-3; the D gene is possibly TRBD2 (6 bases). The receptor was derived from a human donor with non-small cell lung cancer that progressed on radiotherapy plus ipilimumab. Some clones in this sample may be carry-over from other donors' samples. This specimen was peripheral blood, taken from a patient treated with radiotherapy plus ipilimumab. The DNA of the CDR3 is TGCGCCAGCAGCAGTAATAGCGGCGCAGATACGCAGTATTTT. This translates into CASSSNSGADTQYF. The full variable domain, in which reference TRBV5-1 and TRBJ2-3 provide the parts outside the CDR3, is KAGVTQTPRYLIKTRGQQVTLSCSPISGHRSVSWYQQTPGQGLQFLFEYFSETQRNKGNFPGRFSGRQFSNSRSEMNVSTLELGDSALYLCASSSNSGADTQYFGPGTRLTVL.